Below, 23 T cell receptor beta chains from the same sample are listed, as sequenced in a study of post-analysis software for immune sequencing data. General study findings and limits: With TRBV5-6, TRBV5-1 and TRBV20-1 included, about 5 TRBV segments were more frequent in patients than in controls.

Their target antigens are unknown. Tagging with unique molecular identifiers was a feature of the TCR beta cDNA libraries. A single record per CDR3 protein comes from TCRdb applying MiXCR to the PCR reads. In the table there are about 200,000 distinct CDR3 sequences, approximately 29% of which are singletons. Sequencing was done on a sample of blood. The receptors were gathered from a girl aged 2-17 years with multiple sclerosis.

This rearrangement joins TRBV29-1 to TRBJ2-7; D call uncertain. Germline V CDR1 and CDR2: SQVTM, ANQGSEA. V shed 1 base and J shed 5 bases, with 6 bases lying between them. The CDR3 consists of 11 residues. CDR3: CSVEGRNEQYF. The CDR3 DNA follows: TGCAGCGTTGAAGGCAGGAACGAGCAGTACTTC.

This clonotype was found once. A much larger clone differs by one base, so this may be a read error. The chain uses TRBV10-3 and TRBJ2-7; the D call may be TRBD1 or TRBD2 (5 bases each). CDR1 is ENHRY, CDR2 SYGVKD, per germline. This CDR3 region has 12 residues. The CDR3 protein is CAVRGETYEQYF. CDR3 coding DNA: TGTGCCGTCAGAGGGGAGACCTACGAGCAGTACTTC.

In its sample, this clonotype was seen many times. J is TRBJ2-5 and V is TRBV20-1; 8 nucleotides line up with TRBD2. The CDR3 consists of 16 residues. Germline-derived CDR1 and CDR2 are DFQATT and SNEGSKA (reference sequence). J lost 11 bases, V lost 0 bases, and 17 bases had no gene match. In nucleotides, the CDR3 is TGCAGTGCTAGAGATCGGGAGGGAGTGGTCCCTTGGGAGCAGTACTTC. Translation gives CSARDREGVVPWEQYF.

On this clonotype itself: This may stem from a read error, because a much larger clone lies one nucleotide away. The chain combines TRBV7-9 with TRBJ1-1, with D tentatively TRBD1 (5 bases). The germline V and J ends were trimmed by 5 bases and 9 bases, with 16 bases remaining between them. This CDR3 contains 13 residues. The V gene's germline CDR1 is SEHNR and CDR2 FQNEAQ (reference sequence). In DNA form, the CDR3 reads TGTGCCAGCAGCCCGATGGGGGACGCTAAAGCTTTCTTT. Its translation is CASSPMGDAKAFF. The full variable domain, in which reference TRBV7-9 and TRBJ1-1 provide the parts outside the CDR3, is DTGVSQNPRHKITKRGQNVTFRCDPISEHNRLYWYRQTLGQGPEFLTYFQNEAQLEKSRLLSDRFSAERPKGSFSTLEIQRTEQGDSAMYLCASSPMGDAKAFFGQGTRLTVV.

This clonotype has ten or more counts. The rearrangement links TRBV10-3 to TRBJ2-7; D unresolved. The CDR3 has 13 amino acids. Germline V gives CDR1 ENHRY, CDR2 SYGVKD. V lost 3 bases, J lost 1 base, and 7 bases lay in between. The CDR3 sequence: CAISDKGSYEQYF. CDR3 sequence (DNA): TGTGCCATCAGTGACAAGGGTTCCTACGAGCAGTACTTC.

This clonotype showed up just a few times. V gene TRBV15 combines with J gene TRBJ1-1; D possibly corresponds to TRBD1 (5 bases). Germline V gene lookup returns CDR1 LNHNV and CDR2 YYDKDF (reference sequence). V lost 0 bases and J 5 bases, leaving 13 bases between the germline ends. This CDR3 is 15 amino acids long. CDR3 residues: CATSRDTAGLTEAFF. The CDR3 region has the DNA TGTGCCACCAGCAGAGATACGGCAGGGCTAACTGAAGCTTTCTTT. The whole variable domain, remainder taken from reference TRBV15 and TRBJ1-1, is DAMVIQNPRYQVTQFGKPVTLSCSQTLNHNVMYWYQQKSSQAPKLLFHYYDKDFNNEADTPDNFQSRRPNTSFCFLDIRSPGLGDTAMYLCATSRDTAGLTEAFFGQGTRLTVV.

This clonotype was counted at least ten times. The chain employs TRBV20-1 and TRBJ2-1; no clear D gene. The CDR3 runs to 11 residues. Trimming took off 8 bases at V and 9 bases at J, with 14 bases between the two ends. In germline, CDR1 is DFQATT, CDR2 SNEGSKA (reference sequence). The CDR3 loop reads CSTLPGREQFF. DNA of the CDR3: TGCAGTACCCTTCCAGGACGTGAGCAGTTCTTC.

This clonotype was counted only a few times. CDR3 nucleotide sequence: TGTGCCAGCAGTTTAGGCCAGGGGTGTAATGAGCAGTTCTTC. This translates into CASSLGQGCNEQFF. The chain recombines TRBV12-3 or TRBV12-4 with TRBJ2-1; TRBD1 might be the D (6 bases). The CDR3 consists of 14 residues. Trimming took 1 base from V and 7 from J, leaving 11 bases between them.

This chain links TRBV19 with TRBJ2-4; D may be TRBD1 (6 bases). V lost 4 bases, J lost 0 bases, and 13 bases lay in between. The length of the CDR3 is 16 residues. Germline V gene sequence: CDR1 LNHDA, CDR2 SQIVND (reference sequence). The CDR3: CASSKTGMGAKNIQYF. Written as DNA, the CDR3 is TGTGCCAGTAGTAAAACAGGGATGGGAGCCAAAAACATTCAGTACTTC.

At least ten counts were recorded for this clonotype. The CDR3 region has the DNA TGTGCCAGCAGTTCTTATGGGAGGGGCCGGGGAGTGGATGAGCAGTTCTTC. This gives the protein CASSSYGRGRGVDEQFF. This chain uses TRBV12-3 or TRBV12-4 with TRBJ2-1, with 7 bases identical to TRBD2. The CDR3 runs to 17 residues. Trimming removed 4 bases from V and 8 bases from J; junction bases left unmatched: 17.

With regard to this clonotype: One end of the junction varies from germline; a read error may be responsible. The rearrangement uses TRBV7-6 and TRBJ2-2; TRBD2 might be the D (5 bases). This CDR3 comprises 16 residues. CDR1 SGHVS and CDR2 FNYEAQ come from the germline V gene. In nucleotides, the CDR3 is TGTGCCAGCAGCTTTCACCGGGCCACGACCACCGGGGAGTTGTTTTTT. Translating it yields CASSFHRATTTGELFF.

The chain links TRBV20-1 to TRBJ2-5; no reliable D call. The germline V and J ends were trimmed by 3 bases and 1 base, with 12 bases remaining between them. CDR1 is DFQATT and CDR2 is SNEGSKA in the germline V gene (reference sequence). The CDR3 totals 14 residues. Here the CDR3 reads CSASPLGLQETQYF. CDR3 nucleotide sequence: TGCAGTGCTAGTCCCCTGGGTCTCCAAGAGACCCAGTACTTC.

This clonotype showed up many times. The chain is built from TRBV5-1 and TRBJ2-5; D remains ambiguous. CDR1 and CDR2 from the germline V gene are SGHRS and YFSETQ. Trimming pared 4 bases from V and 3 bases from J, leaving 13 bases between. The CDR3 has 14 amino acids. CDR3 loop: CASSPNDKKETQYF. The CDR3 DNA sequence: TGCGCCAGCAGCCCAAACGACAAAAAAGAGACCCAGTACTTC.

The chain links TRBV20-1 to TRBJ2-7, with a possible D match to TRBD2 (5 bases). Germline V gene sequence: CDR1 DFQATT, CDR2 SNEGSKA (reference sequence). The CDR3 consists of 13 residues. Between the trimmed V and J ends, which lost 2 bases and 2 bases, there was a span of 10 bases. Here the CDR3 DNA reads TGCAGTGCTAGAACCGGGGAGACCTACGAGCAGTACTTC. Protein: CSARTGETYEQYF.

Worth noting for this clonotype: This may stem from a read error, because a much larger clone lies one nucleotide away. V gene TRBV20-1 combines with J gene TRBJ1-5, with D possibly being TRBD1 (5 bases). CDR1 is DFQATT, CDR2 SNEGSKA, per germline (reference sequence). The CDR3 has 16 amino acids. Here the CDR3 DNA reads TGCAGTGCTAGAGCGGGTGGCAGGGATGGCAATCAGCCCCGGCATTTT. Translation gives CSARAGGRDGNQPRHF.

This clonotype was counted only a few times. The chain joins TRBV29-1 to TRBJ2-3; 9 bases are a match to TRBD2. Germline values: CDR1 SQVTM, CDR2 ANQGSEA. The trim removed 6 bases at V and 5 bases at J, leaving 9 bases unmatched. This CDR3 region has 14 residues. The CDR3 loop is CSVRPGLAVDTQYF. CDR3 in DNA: TGCAGCGTCCGGCCGGGACTAGCCGTAGATACGCAGTATTTT.

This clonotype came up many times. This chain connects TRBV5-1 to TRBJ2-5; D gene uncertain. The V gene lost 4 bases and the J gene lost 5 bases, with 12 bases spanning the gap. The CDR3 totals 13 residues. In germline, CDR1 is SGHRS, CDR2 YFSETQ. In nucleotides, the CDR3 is TGCGCCAGCAGCCTGGAAGGGCTTGAGACCCAGTACTTC. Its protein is CASSLEGLETQYF.

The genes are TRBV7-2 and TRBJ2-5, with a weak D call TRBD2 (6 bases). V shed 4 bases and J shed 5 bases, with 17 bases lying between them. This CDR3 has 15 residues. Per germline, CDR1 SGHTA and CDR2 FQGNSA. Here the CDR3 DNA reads TGTGCCAGCAGCTCCGTGGGCGGGGCCAGGGAGACCCAGTACTTC. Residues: CASSSVGGARETQYF.

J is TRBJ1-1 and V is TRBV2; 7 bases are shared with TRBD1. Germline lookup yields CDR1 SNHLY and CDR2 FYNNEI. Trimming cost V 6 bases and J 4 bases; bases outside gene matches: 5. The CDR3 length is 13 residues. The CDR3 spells CASRDDRATEAFF. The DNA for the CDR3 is TGTGCCAGCAGGGATGACAGGGCCACTGAAGCTTTCTTT.

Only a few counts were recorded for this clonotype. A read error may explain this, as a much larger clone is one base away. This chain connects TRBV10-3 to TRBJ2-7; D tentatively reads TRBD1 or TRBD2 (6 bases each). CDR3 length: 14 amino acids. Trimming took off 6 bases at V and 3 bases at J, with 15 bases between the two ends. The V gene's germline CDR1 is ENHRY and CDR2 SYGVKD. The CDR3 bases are TGTGCCATCAGGGAGGAGGGGGGACTCTACGAGCAGTACTTC. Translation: CAIREEGGLYEQYF.

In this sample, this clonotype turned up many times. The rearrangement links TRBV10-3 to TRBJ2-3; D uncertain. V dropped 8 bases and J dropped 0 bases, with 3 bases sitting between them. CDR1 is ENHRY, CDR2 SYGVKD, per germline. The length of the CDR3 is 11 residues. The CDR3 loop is CAIGSTDTQYF. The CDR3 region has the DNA TGTGCCATCGGGAGCACAGATACGCAGTATTTT.

The CDR3: CASSLGRGVGGGEAFF. CDR3 coding DNA: TGCGCCAGCAGCTTGGGCAGAGGTGTCGGTGGTGGTGAAGCTTTCTTT. The chain couples TRBV5-1 to TRBJ1-1, with D unclear. The CDR3 extends over 16 amino acids. The germline gives CDR1 SGHRS, CDR2 YFSETQ. The V end lost 0 bases, the J end lost 7 bases, and 19 bases lay between the germline ends. The full variable domain, in which reference TRBV5-1 and TRBJ1-1 provide the parts outside the CDR3, is KAGVTQTPRYLIKTRGQQVTLSCSPISGHRSVSWYQQTPGQGLQFLFEYFSETQRNKGNFPGRFSGRQFSNSRSEMNVSTLELGDSALYLCASSLGRGVGGGEAFFGQGTRLTVV.

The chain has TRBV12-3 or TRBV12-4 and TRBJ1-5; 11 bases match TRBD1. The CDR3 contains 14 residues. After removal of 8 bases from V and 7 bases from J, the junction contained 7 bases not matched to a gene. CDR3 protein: CASSGTGGVQPQHF. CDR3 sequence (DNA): TGTGCCAGCTCAGGGACAGGGGGTGTGCAGCCCCAGCATTTT.